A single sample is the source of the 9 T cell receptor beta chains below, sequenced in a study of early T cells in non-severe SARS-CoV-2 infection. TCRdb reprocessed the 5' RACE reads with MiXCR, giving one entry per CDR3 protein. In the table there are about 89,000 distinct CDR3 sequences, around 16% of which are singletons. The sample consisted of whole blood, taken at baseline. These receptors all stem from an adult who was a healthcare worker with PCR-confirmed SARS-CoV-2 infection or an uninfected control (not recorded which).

The CDR3 DNA reads as TGTGCCAGCAGTTTTGCGGGAGTAGATGAGCAGTTCTTC. Translation gives CASSFAGVDEQFF. The chain recombines TRBV12-3 or TRBV12-4 with TRBJ2-1, with 7 positions matching TRBD2. This CDR3 spans 13 amino acids. V was clipped by 3 bases and J by 8 bases; unmatched bases: 4.

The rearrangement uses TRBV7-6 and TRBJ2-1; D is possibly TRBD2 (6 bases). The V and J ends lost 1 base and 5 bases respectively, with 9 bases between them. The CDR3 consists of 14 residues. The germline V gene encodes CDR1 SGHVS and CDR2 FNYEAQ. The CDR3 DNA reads TGTGCCAGCAGCTTAGACGGGAGCCACAATGAGCAGTTCTTC. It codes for CASSLDGSHNEQFF.

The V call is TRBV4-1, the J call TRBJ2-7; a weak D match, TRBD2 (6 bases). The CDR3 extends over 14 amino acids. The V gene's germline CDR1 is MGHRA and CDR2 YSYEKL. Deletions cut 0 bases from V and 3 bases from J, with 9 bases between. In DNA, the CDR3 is TGCGCCAGCAGCCAAGATAGCGGAAACTACGAGCAGTACTTC. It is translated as CASSQDSGNYEQYF.

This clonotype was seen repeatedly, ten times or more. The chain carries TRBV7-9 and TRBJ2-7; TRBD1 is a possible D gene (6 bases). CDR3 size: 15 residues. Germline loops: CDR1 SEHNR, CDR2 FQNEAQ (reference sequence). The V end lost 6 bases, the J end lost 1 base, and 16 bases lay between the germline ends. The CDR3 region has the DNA TGTGCCAGCAGTCCAGGGCAGGGGCCATCCTACGAGCAGTACTTC. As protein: CASSPGQGPSYEQYF.

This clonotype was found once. CDR3 coding DNA: TGCAGTGCTTTGGGGAGAGGGGAAAAACTGTTTTTT. It codes for CSALGRGEKLFF. The V and J genes are TRBV20-1 and TRBJ1-4, with D unresolved. Germline CDR1 and CDR2: DFQATT and SNEGSKA (reference sequence). The V end lost 5 bases, the J end lost 8 bases, and 12 bases lay between the germline ends. There are 12 residues in the CDR3.

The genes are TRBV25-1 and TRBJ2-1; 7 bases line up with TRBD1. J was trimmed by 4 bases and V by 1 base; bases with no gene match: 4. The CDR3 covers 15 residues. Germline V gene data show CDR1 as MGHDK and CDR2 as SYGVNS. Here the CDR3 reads CASSEWDSSYNEQFF. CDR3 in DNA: TGTGCCAGCAGTGAATGGGACAGCTCATACAATGAGCAGTTCTTC.

CDR3 sequence reads: CASSPPGTVNTEAFF. As DNA, the CDR3 is TGTGCCAGCAGTCCTCCCGGGACAGTGAACACTGAAGCTTTCTTT. The rearrangement joins TRBV12-3 or TRBV12-4 to TRBJ1-1; 7 positions agree with TRBD1. The CDR3 runs 15 residues. J gave up 0 bases and V 5 bases, and 6 bases lay outside the gene matches.

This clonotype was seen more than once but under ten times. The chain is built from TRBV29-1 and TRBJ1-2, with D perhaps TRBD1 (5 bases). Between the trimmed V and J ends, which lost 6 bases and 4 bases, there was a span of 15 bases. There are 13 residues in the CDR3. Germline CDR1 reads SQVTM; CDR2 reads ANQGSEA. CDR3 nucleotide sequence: TGCAGCGTCGCGACAGCCCTGAGCTATGGCTACACCTTC. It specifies CSVATALSYGYTF.

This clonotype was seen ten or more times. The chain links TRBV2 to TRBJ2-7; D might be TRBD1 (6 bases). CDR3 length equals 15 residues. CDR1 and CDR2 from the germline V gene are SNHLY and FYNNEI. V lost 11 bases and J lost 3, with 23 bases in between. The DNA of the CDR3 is TGTGCCGCCCCAGTAGGGGGAAAGACCTTCTACGAGCAGTACTTC. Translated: CAAPVGGKTFYEQYF.